Listed below are T cell receptor beta chains from one sample, sequenced in a study of blood T cell repertoires in COVID-19. The method was immunoSEQ multiplex PCR; TCRdb's version includes in-frame clones alone and lacks a portion of them. The sample includes approximately 250,000 clones, 88% seen only once; the top ten take approximately 2.5%. Sequenced: PBMCs or T cells enriched from blood (not recorded which). The source is a woman aged 40 to 49 with acute COVID-19. CDR3s include the opening cysteine and the closing phenylalanine or tryptophan. A D gene is named only where the DNA matches it firmly. Size tells how often a clone was seen (once, few, many) or the class of an expanded clone, and some rows leave it out.

>NA|NA|TRBV11-2|TRBJ1-4
TGTGCCAGCAGCTTCAGAACAGGGTTTAATGAAAAACTGTTTTTT
CASSFRTGFNEKLFF
>TRBD2|few|TRBV7-9|TRBJ2-3
TGTGCCAGCAGCAGCGCCGGGACTAGCGGCACAGATACGCAGTATTTT
CASSSAGTSGTDTQYF
>TRBD2|NA|TRBV9|TRBJ2-5
TGTGCCAGCAGCGTAGCCCGAGCGGGAGGGGGCGAGACCCAGTACTTC
CASSVARAGGGETQYF
>TRBD2|once|TRBV2|TRBJ2-1
TGTGCCAGCAGTGTGGAACGGGAGGGCTCCTACAATGAGCAGTTCTTC
CASSVEREGSYNEQFF
>NA|few|TRBV11-2|TRBJ1-5
TGTGCCAGCAGCGAACATCTTCAGCCCCAGCATTTT
CASSEHLQPQHF
>TRBD1|NA|TRBV29-1|TRBJ1-1
TGCAGCGTTGATCTCACAGGGGGGAACACTGAAGCTTTCTTT
CSVDLTGGNTEAFF
>NA|NA|TRBV2|TRBJ1-5
TGTGCCAGCAGTGCCCACCAGGGGAATCAGCCCCAGCATTTT
CASSAHQGNQPQHF
>TRBD1|NA|TRBV19|TRBJ2-5
TGTGCCAGTAGTGTGCAGGACAGGGTCGGGGAGACCCAGTACTTC
CASSVQDRVGETQYF
>NA|once|TRBV10-1|TRBJ1-3
TGCGCCAGCAGTGAGCGGCGGGGATCCTCTGGAAACACCATATATTTT
CASSERRGSSGNTIYF
>TRBD2|NA|TRBV7-9|TRBJ2-4
TGTGCCAGCAGCTGGCCCCCCAGCGGGGGAAAAAACATTCAGTACTTC
CASSWPPSGGKNIQYF
>TRBD2|NA|TRBV10-3|TRBJ2-2
TGTGCCACAAAACTAGCGGGGGGGCAGAACACCGGGGAGCTGTTTTTT
CATKLAGGQNTGELFF
>NA|NA|TRBV21-1|TRBJ2-1
TGTGCCAGCAGCAAAAAAAAAGGGTTTGAGACAGGGGCGAGAAATGAGCAGTTCTTC
CASSKKKGFETGARNEQFF
>NA|NA|TRBV9|TRBJ2-3
TGTGCCAGCAGCGGGCTCACAGATACGCAGTATTTT
CASSGLTDTQYF
>TRBD2|NA|TRBV27|TRBJ2-3
TGTGCCAGCAGTTCCGCTAGCGGGAGAGCTGATACGCAGTATTTT
CASSSASGRADTQYF
>NA|once|TRBV5-1|TRBJ1-1
TGCGCCAGCAGCAGTTACAGTGACACTGCGACTTTCTTT
CASSSYSDTATFF
>TRBD1|few|TRBV7-2|TRBJ1-2
TGTGCCAGCAGCAGGGACAGGGGGCGCGACTATGGCTACACCTTC
CASSRDRGRDYGYTF
>TRBD1|once|TRBV24-1|TRBJ1-2
TGTGCCACCAGTGACCAGACAGGGGGCTGGGATGGCTACACCTTC
CATSDQTGGWDGYTF
>NA|NA|TRBV7-2|TRBJ2-5
TGTGCCAGCAGCCCTCAGGGGGGCGGGGAGACCCAGTACTTC
CASSPQGGGETQYF
>TRBD1|NA|TRBV25-1|TRBJ1-1
TGTGCCGGCAGAGCCGGGACAGGGAACACTGAAGCTTTCTTT
CAGRAGTGNTEAFF
>NA|NA|TRBV9|TRBJ1-2
TGTGCCAGCAGCGTAGGAGGGAGCTATGGCTACACCTTC
CASSVGGSYGYTF
>TRBD1|NA|TRBV7-2|TRBJ1-1
TGTGCCAGCAGCCCGTCGGGACAGCCCCTTGAAGCTTTCTTT
CASSPSGQPLEAFF
>NA|NA|TRBV9|TRBJ1-2
TGTGCCAGCAGCGTCAACACCATAATGGATGGCTACACCTTC
CASSVNTIMDGYTF
>NA|NA|TRBV9|TRBJ1-2
TGTGCCGGGGGGGATGGCTACACCTTC
CAGGDGYTF
>NA|few|TRBV4-3|TRBJ1-2
TGCGCCAGCAGCCAAGACGTGGGGGGTGGGTATGGCTACACCTTC
CASSQDVGGGYGYTF
>NA|NA|TRBV5-6|TRBJ1-5
TGTGCCAGCACCCCGTGGGGCTTTAGCAATCAGCCCCAGCATTTT
CASTPWGFSNQPQHF
>NA|NA|TRBV7-9|TRBJ2-3
TGTGCCAGCAGCTTAGTCCAGGGGTGGGGCACAGATACGCAGTATTTT
CASSLVQGWGTDTQYF
>NA|NA|TRBV15|TRBJ1-2
TGTGCCACCAGCCTTATGAACATTGGGGGCGGTCATGGCTACACCTTC
CATSLMNIGGGHGYTF
>NA|NA|TRBV18|TRBJ1-2
TGTGCCAGCTCACCGGTTACGGCTAACTATGGCTACACCTTC
CASSPVTANYGYTF
>TRBD2|once|TRBV12-5|TRBJ2-1
TGTGCTAGTGGTTCCGTTGAGCGGGGGGACAATGAGCAGTTCTTC
CASGSVERGDNEQFF
>TRBD1|few|TRBV6-1|TRBJ2-3
TGTGCCAGCAGTGAACGACAGGGGAATACGCAGTATTTT
CASSERQGNTQYF
>TRBD1|NA|TRBV6-6|TRBJ1-2
TGTGCCAGCAGATCCTTGACAGGGCGAATATTCTATGGCTACACCTTC
CASRSLTGRIFYGYTF
>TRBD1|NA|TRBV19|TRBJ1-5
TGTGCCAGTAGTATACCCCAGGGGGCGGGTCAGCCCCAGCATTTT
CASSIPQGAGQPQHF
>NA|NA|TRBV30|TRBJ1-5
TGTGCCTGGAGGGACATGGTGAGCAATCAGCCCCAGCATTTT
CAWRDMVSNQPQHF
>NA|NA|TRBV27|TRBJ2-3
TGTGCCAGCAGTTCCCGCGACAGGTCCACAGATACGCAGTATTTT
CASSSRDRSTDTQYF
>NA|NA|TRBV19|TRBJ1-1
TGTGCCAGTAGTTCAGGGGCAGGGAGGAACACTGAAGCTTTCTTT
CASSSGAGRNTEAFF
>TRBD1|NA|TRBV19|TRBJ1-5
TGTGCCAGTAGTACCGAAGGACAGGTTGGGCCGCCCCAGCATTTT
CASSTEGQVGPPQHF
>NA|NA|TRBV29-1|TRBJ1-1
TGCAGCGTTGAAGACAGGCCTAAAACTTTCTTT
CSVEDRPKTFF
>TRBD1|NA|TRBV11-2|TRBJ2-7
TGTGCCAGCAGCTTTTCACAGGGGGTCTACGAGCAGTACTTC
CASSFSQGVYEQYF
>TRBD2|NA|TRBV19|TRBJ2-3
TGTGCCAGTAGGAAATCGGGACTAGACACAGATACGCAGTATTTT
CASRKSGLDTDTQYF
>NA|NA|TRBV6-2/TRBV6-3|TRBJ1-2
TGTGCCAGCAGCCTCGGCTATGGCTACACCTTC
CASSLGYGYTF
>TRBD1|NA|TRBV6-5|TRBJ1-1
TGTGCCAGCAGCTCGAGACAGGGGAACACTGAAGCTTTCTTT
CASSSRQGNTEAFF
>NA|NA|TRBV29-1|TRBJ1-2
TGCAGCGTTGAAGGGCAGGGCTATGGCTACACCTTC
CSVEGQGYGYTF
>NA|NA|TRBV7-2|TRBJ2-2
TGTGCCAGCAGCCAGATCTCGACTAGGTTCGCCGGGGAGCTGTTTTTT
CASSQISTRFAGELFF
>TRBD1|NA|TRBV7-9|TRBJ2-1
TGTGCCAGCAGCCCGGGACAGGGAGGGTTCAGCTCCTACAATGAGCAGTTCTTC
CASSPGQGGFSSYNEQFF
>NA|once|TRBV7-2|TRBJ2-5
TGTGCCAGCAGCTTTCGCGGGAACCAAGAGACCCAGTACTTC
CASSFRGNQETQYF
>TRBD2|NA|TRBV14|TRBJ2-4
TGTGCCAGCAGCCGTATTGCGGGAGCGGCCAAAAACATTCAGTACTTC
CASSRIAGAAKNIQYF
>TRBD2|once|TRBV12-3/TRBV12-4|TRBJ2-5
TGTGCCAGCAGGTCAGGGAGCGGGAAGACCCAGTACTTC
CASRSGSGKTQYF
>TRBD1|NA|TRBV19|TRBJ1-5
TGTGCCAGCTCCGGGACAGGGGTTTATAGCAATCAGCCCCAGCATTTT
CASSGTGVYSNQPQHF
>NA|NA|TRBV13|TRBJ2-7
TGTGCCAGCAGCTTAGCAGGTTTATCCTACGAGCAGTACTTC
CASSLAGLSYEQYF
>TRBD1|NA|TRBV12-3/TRBV12-4|TRBJ2-1
TGTGCCAGTAGGAGGACAGGTCAGTATGAGCAGTTCTTC
CASRRTGQYEQFF
>TRBD2|NA|TRBV6-1|TRBJ2-1
TGTGCCAGCAGTGCCTCCGCGGGGGGCCTCTACAATGAGCAGTTCTTC
CASSASAGGLYNEQFF
>NA|NA|TRBV7-2|TRBJ1-1
TGTGCCAGCAGCTTACTGCCGAAACCCGGGAGTACTGAAGCTTTCTTT
CASSLLPKPGSTEAFF